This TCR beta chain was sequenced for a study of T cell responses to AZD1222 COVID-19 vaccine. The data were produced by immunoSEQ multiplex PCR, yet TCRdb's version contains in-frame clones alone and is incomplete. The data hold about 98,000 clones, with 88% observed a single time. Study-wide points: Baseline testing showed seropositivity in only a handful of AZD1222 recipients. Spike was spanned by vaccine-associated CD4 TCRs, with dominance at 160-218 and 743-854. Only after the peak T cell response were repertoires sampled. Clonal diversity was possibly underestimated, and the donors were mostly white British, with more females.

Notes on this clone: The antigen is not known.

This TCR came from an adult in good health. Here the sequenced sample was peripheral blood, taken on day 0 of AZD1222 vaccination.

The CDR3 DNA is TGTGCCAGCAGTTTAATGGGGACACTAAGCTACGAGCAGTACTTC. Translated, it gives CASSLMGTLSYEQYF. J is TRBJ2-7 and V is TRBV28; D is perhaps TRBD1 (6 bases). V lost 2 bases, J lost 3 bases, and 14 bases lay in between. Germline assignment: CDR1 MDHEN and CDR2 SYDVKM. The CDR3 length is 15 residues. Filled out from reference TRBV28 and TRBJ2-7, the complete variable domain reads DVKVTQSSRYLVKRTGEKVFLECVQDMDHENMFWYRQDPGLGLRLIYFSYDVKMKEKGDIPEGYSVSREKKERFSLILESASTNQTSMYLCASSLMGTLSYEQYFGPGTRLTVT.